The 5 T cell receptor beta chains listed next were all sequenced from one sample in a study of blood T cell repertoires in COVID-19. Assay: immunoSEQ multiplex PCR; the TCRdb copy retains only in-frame clones and omits some. The top ten hold 2.5% to 4% of the sample, which has 95,000 to 110,000 clones, just under 85% seen once. Sequences were obtained from peripheral blood. The receptors stem from a woman aged 80 or over with active or convalescent COVID-19.

The rearrangement links TRBV6-5 to TRBJ2-1, with TRBD1 identical over 7 bases. This CDR3 region has 14 residues. In germline, CDR1 is MNHEY, CDR2 SVGAGI. The V gene end was trimmed by 7 bases and the J gene end by 5 bases; junction bases not matched to a gene: 8. CDR3 DNA sequence: TGTGCCAGCACTCGGCCGGGACAGCACAATGAGCAGTTCTTC. Translating gives CASTRPGQHNEQFF.

V is TRBV11-2 and J is TRBJ1-2, with TRBD1 as a possible D gene (5 bases). V was cut by 0 bases and J by 10 bases, with 18 bases left in between. CDR1 SGHAT and CDR2 FQNNGV come from the germline V gene. This CDR3 spans 15 amino acids. CDR3 loop: CASSLDRAGLVDYTF. CDR3 coding DNA: TGTGCCAGCAGCTTAGATCGGGCAGGGTTGGTAGACTACACCTTC. The full variable domain, completed using reference TRBV11-2 and TRBJ1-2, is EAGVAQSPRYKIIEKRQSVAFWCNPISGHATLYWYQQILGQGPKLLIQFQNNGVVDDSQLPKDRFSAERLKGVDSTLKIQPAKLEDSAVYLCASSLDRAGLVDYTFGSGTRLTVV.

The CDR3 here is CSASAGDRWSYNEQFF. CDR3 in DNA: TGCAGTGCTAGTGCGGGGGACCGGTGGTCCTACAATGAGCAGTTCTTC. This chain joins TRBV20-1 and TRBJ2-1; TRBD2 agrees at 7 bases. The CDR3 runs to 16 residues. Losses at the gene ends were 3 bases for V and 1 base for J; bases not matched to a gene: 9. From germline, CDR1 is DFQATT and CDR2 SNEGSKA (reference sequence).

The chain couples TRBV7-2 to TRBJ1-1; TRBD1 aligns across 7 bases. The trim removed 0 bases at V and 3 bases at J, leaving 19 bases unmatched. Germline V gene sequence: CDR1 SGHTA, CDR2 FQGNSA. The CDR3 is 20 residues long. CDR3 loop: CASSLAGGDRVVLGDTEAFF. The CDR3 nucleotides read TGTGCCAGCAGCTTAGCGGGAGGAGACAGGGTTGTCTTAGGCGACACTGAAGCTTTCTTT.

CDR3 nucleotides: TGTGCCAGCAGTTATCGTTCGGCGGGCGAGCAGTACTTC. It translates to CASSYRSAGEQYF. This sequence joins TRBV6-5 and TRBJ2-7; D may be TRBD2 (5 bases). Trimming cost V 3 bases and J 6 bases, with 12 bases left between them. This CDR3 has 13 amino acids. The germline V gene has CDR1 MNHEY and CDR2 SVGAGI.